Each of the 22 T cell receptor beta chains below was sequenced from the same sample in a study of blood T cells in healthy people across ages. The second PCR ran roughly 6 to 11 cycles with a sample-barcoded 5' primer and J-beta primers. TCRdb ran MiXCR on the 5' RACE reads and lists one entry per CDR3 protein. The sample has about 1,800,000 distinct CDR3 sequences; 28% are singletons. Sequencing used blood. The receptors come from a woman aged 25 to 45 in good health.

In its sample, this clonotype was seen a few times. The gene calls are TRBV7-2 and TRBJ2-7, with 8 positions matching TRBD2. Losses at the gene ends were 4 bases for V and 0 bases for J; bases not matched to a gene: 8. Germline V CDR1 and CDR2: SGHTA, FQGNSA. CDR3 size: 16 residues. The CDR3 region has the DNA TGTGCCAGCAGCTACCGAGCGGGGGCCAGCTCCTACGAGCAGTACTTC. Amino acid sequence: CASSYRAGASSYEQYF.

As regards this clonotype: A much bigger clone sits one base away, suggesting this may be a read error. V and J are TRBV25-1 and TRBJ1-2, with D unclear. Germline V gene lookup returns CDR1 MGHDK and CDR2 SYGVNS. V gave up 6 bases and J gave up 5 bases, with 10 bases separating them. The CDR3 is 12 amino acids. The CDR3 bases are TGTGCCAGCAGCGACGGATGGTATGGCTACACCTTC. This gives the protein CASSDGWYGYTF.

V is TRBV5-1 and J is TRBJ2-1; maybe TRBD2 (6 bases). This CDR3 region has 16 residues. Germline assignment: CDR1 SGHRS and CDR2 YFSETQ. V lost 5 bases to trimming and J lost 1 base, with 16 bases between them. The CDR3 coding sequence is TGCGCCAGCAGGGATACTAGCAGCGCATCCTACAATGAGCAGTTCTTC. As protein: CASRDTSSASYNEQFF.

This clonotype was seen many times. The CDR3 here is CSASLGSSPSEQYF. CDR3 in DNA: TGCAGTGCTAGTTTGGGATCTTCGCCGAGCGAGCAGTACTTC. This chain joins TRBV20-1 and TRBJ2-7; D is ambiguous. In germline, CDR1 is DFQATT, CDR2 SNEGSKA (reference sequence). This CDR3 is built from 14 residues. Trimming took off 3 bases at V and 6 bases at J, with 18 bases between the two ends.

This clonotype turned up a few times. This rearrangement joins TRBV7-2 to TRBJ2-7; TRBD2 matches at 7 bases. The CDR3 has 11 amino acids. V trimming: 10 bases; J trimming: 7 bases; junction bases outside the gene matches: 7. Germline values: CDR1 SGHTA, CDR2 FQGNSA. The CDR3 spells CATVVGGEQYF. The CDR3 nucleotides read TGTGCCACCGTCGTGGGGGGGGAGCAGTACTTC.

To note about this clonotype: Germline and junction disagree at one end, which may indicate a read error. This chain's CDR3 is CASSFGTDTRELFF. DNA for the CDR3: TGTGCCAGCAGTTTCGGCACTGACACCAGGGAGCTGTTTTTT. The chain links TRBV12-3 or TRBV12-4 to TRBJ2-2; no firm D call. This CDR3 comprises 14 residues.

This clonotype was recorded many times. The chain has TRBV2 and TRBJ2-3; D unclear. Germline CDR1 and CDR2: SNHLY and FYNNEI. Trimming cost V 4 bases and J 0 bases, with 11 bases left between them. The CDR3 sequence is 15 residues long. In DNA form, the CDR3 reads TGTGCCAGCAGTGGGCTCAGACTTAGCACAGATACGCAGTATTTT. Amino acid sequence: CASSGLRLSTDTQYF.

The chain recombines TRBV5-1 with TRBJ2-5; 8 nucleotides line up with TRBD1. The CDR3 totals 14 residues. From germline, CDR1 is SGHRS and CDR2 YFSETQ. V was pared by 8 bases and J by 1 base, with 7 bases of the junction left unmatched. In DNA form, the CDR3 reads TGCGCCAGTGGAGCGACAGGGGTCCAAGAGACCCAGTACTTC. Protein product: CASGATGVQETQYF. Drawing the rest from reference TRBV5-1 and TRBJ2-5, the complete variable domain is KAGVTQTPRYLIKTRGQQVTLSCSPISGHRSVSWYQQTPGQGLQFLFEYFSETQRNKGNFPGRFSGRQFSNSRSEMNVSTLELGDSALYLCASGATGVQETQYFGPGTRLLVL.

A few counts support this clonotype. The chain combines TRBV20-1 with TRBJ2-3, with 8 bases identical to TRBD1. Looked up from germline, CDR1 is DFQATT and CDR2 is SNEGSKA (reference sequence). The CDR3 loop spans 15 amino acids. J gave up 1 base and V 5 bases, and 8 bases lay outside the gene matches. CDR3 loop: CSAGWGQAGTDTQYF. CDR3 nucleotides: TGCAGTGCTGGGTGGGGACAGGCCGGCACAGATACGCAGTATTTT.

This clonotype showed up just a few times. The V gene is TRBV29-1, the J gene TRBJ1-2; the D gene is possibly TRBD1 (6 bases). This CDR3 has 14 amino acids. Germline assignment: CDR1 SQVTM and CDR2 ANQGSEA. Deletions cut 2 bases from V and 4 bases from J, with 14 bases between. Written as DNA, the CDR3 is TGCAGCGTTGAATTCCTGGACAGAAGCTATGGCTACACCTTC. Protein product: CSVEFLDRSYGYTF.

The chain uses TRBV12-3 or TRBV12-4 and TRBJ1-5; 12 bases line up with TRBD1. This CDR3 has 15 residues. The V gene end was trimmed by 7 bases and the J gene end by 6 bases; junction bases not matched to a gene: 7. The CDR3 DNA is TGTGCCAGCACTTGGGACAGGGGGCATGTTCAGCCCCAGCATTTT. It yields the protein CASTWDRGHVQPQHF.

The chain has TRBV18 and TRBJ2-1; TRBD2 matches at 8 bases. The trim removed 0 bases at V and 7 bases at J, leaving 8 bases unmatched. This CDR3 spans 16 amino acids. Germline CDR1 reads KGHSH; CDR2 reads LQKENI. The CDR3 nucleotides read TGTGCCAGCTCACCACCATCGGGAGGGACGGTGAATGAGCAGTTCTTC. It yields the protein CASSPPSGGTVNEQFF.

The chain carries TRBV10-3 and TRBJ2-5; D is perhaps TRBD1 or TRBD2 (5 bases each). Trimming took 4 bases from V and 11 from J, leaving 20 bases between them. The CDR3 has 14 amino acids. CDR1 is ENHRY and CDR2 is SYGVKD in the germline V gene. The CDR3 reads CAISGGTKSYVQYF. In DNA form, the CDR3 reads TGTGCCATCAGTGGGGGGACGAAATCCTACGTGCAGTACTTC.

This clonotype has more than one count but fewer than ten. The chain links TRBV5-1 to TRBJ1-1; TRBD1 agrees at 11 bases. The CDR3 is made up of 18 amino acids. With 3 bases clipped from V and 4 bases from J, the junction kept 14 bases outside the gene matches. Germline CDR1 reads SGHRS; CDR2 reads YFSETQ. CDR3 loop: CASSSQSNPGTGGTEAFF. For the CDR3, the DNA is TGCGCCAGCAGCTCTCAATCCAACCCAGGGACAGGGGGCACTGAAGCTTTCTTT.

This clonotype occurred many times. This sequence joins TRBV11-1 and TRBJ2-7; D may match TRBD1 or TRBD2 (5 bases each). Germline V lookup: CDR1 SGHAT, CDR2 FQDESV (reference sequence). V lost 5 bases and J 6 bases, leaving 17 bases between the germline ends. There are 14 residues in the CDR3. The CDR3 DNA follows: TGTGCCAGCAGCATGGGACCTGGAGCTCTCGAGCAGTACTTC. Translating it yields CASSMGPGALEQYF.

Turning to this clonotype: Germline and junction disagree at one end, which may indicate a read error. The chain employs TRBV12-3 or TRBV12-4 and TRBJ2-3; tentative D call: TRBD2 (5 bases). The CDR3 covers 15 residues. CDR3 DNA sequence: TGTGCCAGCAGTTTCAAGAGGGATTTCGCAGATACGCAGAATTTT. Its translation: CASSFKRDFADTQNF.

This clonotype has at least ten counts. The J gene is TRBJ2-1, the V gene TRBV5-1, with 10 bases that match TRBD2. CDR1 is SGHRS, CDR2 YFSETQ, per germline. This CDR3 is 15 amino acids long. V was clipped by 4 bases and J by 7 bases; unmatched bases: 8. The CDR3 DNA sequence: TGCGCCAGCAGCAATCTAGCGGGAGTGGAGAATGAGCAGTTCTTC. It specifies CASSNLAGVENEQFF.

This rearrangement joins TRBV25-1 to TRBJ1-4; 7 bases agree with TRBD1. The germline V gene encodes CDR1 MGHDK and CDR2 SYGVNS. The CDR3 has 13 residues. With V trimmed by 6 bases and J by 8 bases, 6 bases remained unmatched. The CDR3 nucleotides are TGTGCCAGCAGGTCAGGGGGAAAGGAAAAACTGTTTTTT. It yields the protein CASRSGGKEKLFF. Complete variable domain (other parts from reference TRBV25-1 and TRBJ1-4): EADIYQTPRYLVIGTGKKITLECSQTMGHDKMYWYQQDPGMELHLIHYSYGVNSTEKGDLSSESTVSRIRTEHFPLTLESARPSHTSQYLCASRSGGKEKLFFGSGTQLSVL.

The chain combines TRBV5-1 with TRBJ2-7; D remains unclear. This CDR3 comprises 13 residues. Per germline, CDR1 SGHRS and CDR2 YFSETQ. V lost 4 bases, J lost 2 bases, and 10 bases lay in between. The CDR3 nucleotides read TGCGCCAGCAGCCCAGAGTCTACCTACGAGCAGTACTTC. This codes for CASSPESTYEQYF.

The chain recombines TRBV6-2 or TRBV6-3 with TRBJ2-5, with D perhaps TRBD2 (6 bases). The CDR3 consists of 15 residues. Trimming stripped 5 bases from V and 5 bases from J, with 18 bases between. Germline CDR1 and CDR2: MNHEY and SVGEGT. The CDR3 loop reads CASSPRGTARETQYF. The CDR3 bases are TGTGCCAGCAGTCCTCGAGGGACTGCCCGGGAGACCCAGTACTTC.

This clonotype was observed at least ten times. The chain recombines TRBV4-1 with TRBJ2-7; perhaps TRBD1 as D (6 bases). CDR1 is MGHRA, CDR2 YSYEKL, per germline. This CDR3 spans 15 amino acids. The ends were cut back, 2 bases at V and 6 bases at J, with 17 bases in the middle. The DNA for the CDR3 is TGCGCCAGCAGCCAAATCCGGGACAAGCTGGGCGAGCAGTACTTC. Translating gives CASSQIRDKLGEQYF.

J is TRBJ1-1 and V is TRBV7-9; possibly TRBD1 for D (5 bases). Deletions cut 5 bases from V and 9 bases from J, with 19 bases between. This CDR3 comprises 14 residues. CDR1 is SEHNR, CDR2 FQNEAQ, per germline (reference sequence). CDR3 coding DNA: TGTGCCAGCAGCAGCCCGACAAAAAACAGGCAAGCTTTCTTT. Its translation: CASSSPTKNRQAFF.